The 6 T cell receptor beta chains below come from one sample, sequenced in a study of T-cell memory formation after mild COVID-19 (dated by TCRdb to about 2021). The receptor library was made with 5' RACE. Reads for this sample came from an Illumina NovaSeq 6000. In TCRdb, the public reads were trimmed at Q25 with fastp and aligned with MiXCR, with productive beta chains retained. Rows merge per CDR3 protein into single entries with the most common DNA and genes. The sample has over 300,000 distinct CDR3 sequences on record, under 25% of them singletons. Of the sample, over 20% falls within the top ten clones. Sequencing used PBMCs or a T cell subset sorted from them (not recorded which). The source is a man in his late teens or twenties who had mild COVID-19 (a few samples of this study predate the infection). The sample titles of this study are shuffled in the database, so cell type and time point are left out; the donor was told from shared clones.

The chain couples TRBV6-2 or TRBV6-3 to TRBJ2-7; D gene ambiguous. Germline V gene sequence: CDR1 MNHEY, CDR2 SVGEGT. V was clipped by 2 bases and J by 8 bases, with 13 bases between them. The CDR3 loop spans 13 amino acids. CDR3 nucleotide sequence: TGTGCCAGCAGTTACGGCAGCCGAGCTCAGCAGTACGTC. Translating it yields CASSYGSRAQQYV.

This clonotype is a singleton in its sample. This chain uses TRBV29-1 with TRBJ2-1; weak D call: TRBD2 (6 bases). This CDR3 is built from 13 residues. The germline V and J ends were trimmed by 7 bases and 3 bases, with 13 bases remaining between them. Germline CDR1 SQVTM, CDR2 ANQGSEA. CDR3 loop: CSARGKGYNEQFF. Here the CDR3 DNA reads TGCAGCGCCCGGGGGAAGGGCTACAATGAGCAGTTCTTC.

The rearrangement joins TRBV29-1 to TRBJ2-3; 10 positions agree with TRBD2. The length of the CDR3 is 17 residues. Per the germline V gene, CDR1 is SQVTM and CDR2 is ANQGSEA. The junction had 10 bases not matched to a gene; V was cut back by 4 bases and J by 0 bases. The CDR3 protein is CSVVGLAGEKSTDTQYF. The CDR3 nucleotides are TGCAGCGTTGTCGGGCTAGCGGGGGAAAAAAGCACAGATACGCAGTATTTT.

The genes are TRBV19 and TRBJ1-6; no definite D call. CDR3 length equals 14 residues. CDR1 and CDR2 (germline): LNHDA, SQIVND (reference sequence). V lost 3 bases and J 6 bases, leaving 9 bases between the germline ends. As DNA, the CDR3 is TGTGCCAGTAGTATTCGTTTCGTTAATTCACCCCTCCACTTT. It is translated as CASSIRFVNSPLHF.

CDR3 DNA sequence: TGTGCCAGCAGCCCATTACAGGGGAACAACAATGAGCAGTTCTTC. Translation gives CASSPLQGNNNEQFF. The J gene is TRBJ2-1, the V gene TRBV7-8; 7 nucleotides align to TRBD1. With V trimmed by 5 bases and J by 5 bases, 9 bases remained unmatched. The CDR3 is made up of 15 amino acids. Germline V CDR1 and CDR2: SGHVS, FQNEAQ.

V gene TRBV5-1 combines with J gene TRBJ2-2, with a possible D match to TRBD1 (6 bases). Trimming shortened V by 2 bases and J by 5 bases, and 13 bases separated the two germline ends. The germline gives CDR1 SGHRS, CDR2 YFSETQ. CDR3 size: 15 residues. Here the CDR3 DNA reads TGCGCCAGCAGCTTTACAGGGTTGGGGACCGGGGAGCTGTTTTTT. Translation: CASSFTGLGTGELFF. The complete variable domain, with remaining parts taken from reference TRBV5-1 and TRBJ2-2, reads KAGVTQTPRYLIKTRGQQVTLSCSPISGHRSVSWYQQTPGQGLQFLFEYFSETQRNKGNFPGRFSGRQFSNSRSEMNVSTLELGDSALYLCASSFTGLGTGELFFGEGSRLTVL.